This T cell receptor (beta chain) stems from a study of CXCR3-negative and CXCR3-positive naive CD8 T cells. Whole-study results and caveats: More hydrophobic TRB CDR3s occurred in CXCR3-positive than in CXCR3-negative naive cells. TCR strength was inferred from TRB CDR3 properties, while surface CD5 was comparable between naive subsets. Relative to memory CD8+ cells, whose diversity was much lower, both naive subsets had comparably high diversity.

Triplicate sorting captured hundreds of thousands of cells each from every CD8+ T cell subset. Regarding this clonotype: Its antigen remains unknown.

The TRB libraries of cDNA were built by UMI-labeled 5' RACE. TCRdb reprocessed the 5' RACE reads, keeping one entry per CDR3 protein, no DNA. The sample is made up of 6,000 to 8,000 distinct CDR3 sequences, and the top ten hold around 0.99% of it. Germline values: CDR1 SQVTM, CDR2 ANQGSEA. The CDR3 length is 12 residues. V is TRBV29-1 and J is TRBJ2-5. This clonotype originated in a human donor in good health. Some clones in this sample may be carry-over from other donors' samples. The sample comprised naive CXCR3- CD8+ T cells from blood. Subset specified: CD45RO-CCR7+CD27+CD95- naive CD8+ T cells lacking CXCR3 (TNR3-). The CDR3 reads CSVVWGEETQYF.